The entry below gives a single T cell receptor beta chain sequence along with its context. The target antigen is unknown. Treatment denoted: oral pan-JAK inhibitor, 5-10 mg twice daily. The data were taken from a study of CD8+ T cells in alopecia areata. As for the study in general: Twice daily, treated patients received 5 to 10 mg of oral tofacitinib. Study observations and caveats: Mice showed clearer TCR sharing than patients did, a gap that was possibly HLA-related. Scalp clonality decreased significantly with tofacitinib, and so did expanded CD8+ clones among the top 100.

RNA was isolated and reverse transcribed to cDNA, the sequencing template. The repertoire was sequenced with immunoSEQ multiplex PCR; TCRdb's copy has only in-frame clones and lacks some. This sample has over 70,000 clones, with around 67% found just once. This sample comprised CD8+ T cells sorted from blood, obtained at week 24, from a patient treated with tofacitinib. The TCR originated in a human donor with alopecia areata.

This CDR3 is CASSPSGTAITEAFF. The CDR3 DNA reads as TGTGCCAGCAGCCCAAGCGGGACAGCGATCACTGAAGCTTTCTTT. The rearrangement uses TRBV7-2 and TRBJ1-1, with 7 bases aligning to TRBD1. This CDR3 region has 15 residues. Germline V CDR1 and CDR2: SGHTA, FQGNSA. The ends lost 5 bases at V and 4 bases at J; junction bases unmatched: 10. The full variable domain, its missing parts supplied by reference TRBV7-2 and TRBJ1-1, is GAGVSQSPSNKVTEKGKDVELRCDPISGHTALYWYRQSLGQGLEFLIYFQGNSAPDKSGLPSDRFSAERTGGSVSTLTIQRTQQEDSAVYLCASSPSGTAITEAFFGQGTRLTVV.